This T cell receptor beta chain comes out of a study of cytomegalovirus exposure and HLA in healthy donors. V lost 3 bases and J lost 12; bases outside the gene matches: 23. This CDR3 is 19 amino acids long. Per germline, CDR1 SGHRS and CDR2 YFSETQ. Study-wide points: The analysis excluded some indistinguishable V segments, including TRBV6-2 and TRBV6-3.

To note about this clone: The antigen is undetermined.

Both 60 Vbeta primers and 13 Jbeta primers went into the PCR. Original handling: As a later analysis found, there were approximately 80 million unique TCR beta chains, of which roughly 11 million were shared. The method was immunoSEQ multiplex PCR; TCRdb's version includes in-frame clones alone and lacks a portion of them. V and J calls and clone size follow that table, whereas D and trimming were derived from the DNA. The sample includes 150,000 to 200,000 clones, over 60% of them seen just once. This receptor was taken from a man aged 35 to 55 in good health and CMV-seropositive. The chain combines TRBV5-1 with TRBJ2-4; 11 bases align to TRBD2. The sequenced sample was PBMCs. CDR3 sequence (DNA): TGCGCCAGCAGCTCCAAATTAGCGGGAGGGCCGGGAGACTTGTACAGTCAGTACTTC. Its translation is CASSSKLAGGPGDLYSQYF.